These T cell receptor beta chains were read from a single sample in a study of blood T cell repertoires in COVID-19. Profiling relied on immunoSEQ multiplex PCR, and the TCRdb table lists in-frame clones only, not all of them. The data show over 200,000 clones, with roughly 88% seen just once and about 0.7% held by the top ten. The sample comprised peripheral blood. These receptors originate from a human donor in a cohort sampled during active COVID-19. Each CDR3 is given with its conserved first and last residue. The D gene is left open where the match is weak. Clone sizes are given selectively: once, few, many, or a class where the clone is expanded.

len: 13
d_gene: .
abundance: .
v_gene: TRBV10-3
j_gene: TRBJ1-2
CDR3aa: CAISDLREHGYTF
CDR3nt: TGTGCCATCAGTGACCTCCGGGAGCACGGCTACACCTTC

len: 15
d_gene: .
abundance: .
v_gene: TRBV4-3
j_gene: TRBJ1-1
CDR3aa: CASSQDQTGNTEAFF
CDR3nt: TGCGCCAGCAGCCAAGATCAAACAGGGAACACTGAAGCTTTCTTT

len: 15
d_gene: .
abundance: .
v_gene: TRBV7-2
j_gene: TRBJ1-5
CDR3aa: CASSLWGLWGQPQHF
CDR3nt: TGTGCCAGCAGCTTATGGGGCCTGTGGGGTCAGCCCCAGCATTTT

len: 15
d_gene: .
abundance: .
v_gene: TRBV9
j_gene: TRBJ1-1
CDR3aa: CASSVNTGENTEAFF
CDR3nt: TGTGCCAGCAGCGTGAACACGGGGGAGAACACTGAAGCTTTCTTT

len: 13
d_gene: TRBD2
abundance: once
v_gene: TRBV6-5
j_gene: TRBJ2-7
CDR3aa: CASRRLAGYEQYF
CDR3nt: TGTGCCAGCCGACGACTAGCTGGATACGAGCAGTACTTC

len: 15
d_gene: .
abundance: once
v_gene: TRBV18
j_gene: TRBJ2-2
CDR3aa: CASSLTGGWTGELFF
CDR3nt: TGTGCCAGCTCCCTTACCGGGGGATGGACCGGGGAGCTGTTTTTT

len: 11
d_gene: .
abundance: .
v_gene: TRBV10-2
j_gene: TRBJ2-7
CDR3aa: CASSPRYEQYF
CDR3nt: TGCGCCAGCAGCCCCCGCTACGAGCAGTACTTC

len: 14
d_gene: .
abundance: .
v_gene: TRBV30
j_gene: TRBJ1-1
CDR3aa: CAWSVIAGKPEAFF
CDR3nt: TGTGCCTGGAGTGTAATCGCAGGGAAACCTGAAGCTTTCTTT

len: 15
d_gene: TRBD2
abundance: .
v_gene: TRBV5-4
j_gene: TRBJ2-3
CDR3aa: CASSTRTSGTDTQYF
CDR3nt: TGTGCCAGCAGCACCAGGACTAGCGGCACAGATACGCAGTATTTT

len: 15
d_gene: TRBD2
abundance: .
v_gene: TRBV5-4
j_gene: TRBJ2-7
CDR3aa: CASSLAPSGGAEQYF
CDR3nt: TGTGCCAGCAGCTTGGCCCCCAGCGGGGGGGCTGAGCAGTACTTC

len: 16
d_gene: TRBD1
abundance: .
v_gene: TRBV7-9
j_gene: TRBJ1-4
CDR3aa: CASSLAQGALFEKLFF
CDR3nt: TGTGCCAGCAGCTTAGCGCAGGGGGCTTTGTTTGAAAAACTGTTTTTT

len: 18
d_gene: TRBD2
abundance: .
v_gene: TRBV5-1
j_gene: TRBJ2-3
CDR3aa: CASSRTSPRGGDADTQYF
CDR3nt: TGCGCCAGCAGCCGAACTTCGCCGAGGGGAGGGGATGCAGATACGCAGTATTTT

len: 13
d_gene: TRBD2
abundance: .
v_gene: TRBV24-1
j_gene: TRBJ2-1
CDR3aa: CATSGRGYNEQFF
CDR3nt: TGTGCCACCAGCGGGAGGGGCTACAATGAGCAGTTCTTC

len: 15
d_gene: TRBD1
abundance: few
v_gene: TRBV11-3
j_gene: TRBJ2-5
CDR3aa: CASSLAGTGQETQYF
CDR3nt: TGTGCCAGCAGCTTAGCTGGGACAGGGCAAGAGACCCAGTACTTC

len: 14
d_gene: .
abundance: .
v_gene: TRBV6-2/TRBV6-3
j_gene: TRBJ1-1
CDR3aa: CASSRTTGNTEAFF
CDR3nt: TGTGCCAGCAGTCGCACCACGGGGAACACTGAAGCTTTCTTT

len: 13
d_gene: .
abundance: once
v_gene: TRBV29-1
j_gene: TRBJ1-1
CDR3aa: CSGNIVGGREAFF
CDR3nt: TGCAGCGGGAACATCGTCGGAGGGCGGGAAGCTTTCTTT

len: 15
d_gene: .
abundance: .
v_gene: TRBV12-5
j_gene: TRBJ1-3
CDR3aa: CASGLVRGSGNTIYF
CDR3nt: TGTGCTAGTGGTTTGGTCCGGGGCTCTGGAAACACCATATATTTT

len: 14
d_gene: TRBD1
abundance: .
v_gene: TRBV28
j_gene: TRBJ1-4
CDR3aa: CASSARGQGEKLFF
CDR3nt: TGTGCCAGCAGTGCCAGGGGGCAAGGTGAAAAACTGTTTTTT

len: 12
d_gene: .
abundance: .
v_gene: TRBV10-3
j_gene: TRBJ2-7
CDR3aa: CAVAGITYEQYF
CDR3nt: TGTGCCGTCGCGGGTATCACCTACGAGCAGTACTTC

len: 13
d_gene: .
abundance: once
v_gene: TRBV24-1
j_gene: TRBJ2-7
CDR3aa: CATSDPNLYEQYF
CDR3nt: TGTGCCACCAGTGACCCTAACCTCTACGAGCAGTACTTC

len: 15
d_gene: TRBD1
abundance: few
v_gene: TRBV19
j_gene: TRBJ1-5
CDR3aa: CASSRDREGGQPQHF
CDR3nt: TGTGCCAGTAGTAGGGACAGGGAGGGAGGTCAGCCCCAGCATTTT

len: 11
d_gene: .
abundance: .
v_gene: TRBV6-2/TRBV6-3
j_gene: TRBJ2-7
CDR3aa: CASSPNYEQYF
CDR3nt: TGTGCCAGCAGTCCCAACTACGAGCAGTACTTC

len: 15
d_gene: .
abundance: .
v_gene: TRBV10-3
j_gene: TRBJ1-5
CDR3aa: CAISEAGLSNQPQHF
CDR3nt: TGTGCCATCAGTGAGGCGGGTCTGAGCAATCAGCCCCAGCATTTT

len: 14
d_gene: .
abundance: .
v_gene: TRBV7-9
j_gene: TRBJ1-1
CDR3aa: CASSLAREVTEAFF
CDR3nt: TGTGCCAGCAGCTTAGCCAGGGAGGTCACTGAAGCTTTCTTT

len: 14
d_gene: TRBD2
abundance: .
v_gene: TRBV6-6
j_gene: TRBJ2-2
CDR3aa: CAGGEGLAFGELFF
CDR3nt: TGTGCCGGGGGCGAGGGACTAGCTTTCGGGGAGCTGTTTTTT

len: 17
d_gene: .
abundance: .
v_gene: TRBV28
j_gene: TRBJ2-1
CDR3aa: CASSLRGGAGSYNEQFF
CDR3nt: TGTGCCAGCAGTTTAAGAGGGGGGGCGGGCTCCTACAATGAGCAGTTCTTC

len: 18
d_gene: .
abundance: .
v_gene: TRBV5-8
j_gene: TRBJ2-6
CDR3aa: CASSLWSGVVTGANVLTF
CDR3nt: TGTGCCAGCAGCTTGTGGTCAGGGGTTGTAACTGGGGCCAACGTCCTGACTTTC

len: 17
d_gene: TRBD1
abundance: .
v_gene: TRBV28
j_gene: TRBJ2-7
CDR3aa: CASSFPNLYRGLNEQYF
CDR3nt: TGTGCCAGCAGTTTTCCCAACCTCTACAGGGGGTTGAACGAGCAGTACTTC

len: 13
d_gene: .
abundance: once
v_gene: TRBV6-5
j_gene: TRBJ2-7
CDR3aa: CASSYVGADEQYF
CDR3nt: TGTGCCAGCAGTTACGTGGGGGCAGACGAGCAGTACTTC

len: 15
d_gene: .
abundance: once
v_gene: TRBV7-9
j_gene: TRBJ2-3
CDR3aa: CASSWVGEGTDTQYF
CDR3nt: TGTGCCAGCAGTTGGGTGGGAGAGGGCACAGATACGCAGTATTTT

len: 14
d_gene: TRBD1
abundance: .
v_gene: TRBV19
j_gene: TRBJ2-7
CDR3aa: CASSTGQARYEQYF
CDR3nt: TGTGCCAGTAGTACCGGACAGGCGCGCTACGAGCAGTACTTC

len: 15
d_gene: TRBD1
abundance: once
v_gene: TRBV18
j_gene: TRBJ2-2
CDR3aa: CASSPPGQAAGELFF
CDR3nt: TGTGCCAGCTCACCACCCGGACAGGCGGCCGGGGAGCTGTTTTTT

len: 16
d_gene: TRBD1
abundance: .
v_gene: TRBV19
j_gene: TRBJ1-5
CDR3aa: CASSITGEMANQPQHF
CDR3nt: TGTGCCAGTAGTATCACAGGGGAGATGGCCAATCAGCCCCAGCATTTT

len: 15
d_gene: .
abundance: .
v_gene: TRBV6-2/TRBV6-3
j_gene: TRBJ1-1
CDR3aa: CASSPDSILGTEAFF
CDR3nt: TGTGCCAGCAGCCCGGACAGTATTCTTGGCACTGAAGCTTTCTTT

len: 12
d_gene: .
abundance: .
v_gene: TRBV18
j_gene: TRBJ1-1
CDR3aa: CASSNRDTEAFF
CDR3nt: TGTGCCAGCTCGAACAGGGACACTGAAGCTTTCTTT

len: 13
d_gene: .
abundance: once
v_gene: TRBV14
j_gene: TRBJ1-1
CDR3aa: CASSPNVRTRAFF
CDR3nt: TGTGCCAGCAGCCCCAACGTCAGGACTCGCGCTTTCTTT

len: 12
d_gene: .
abundance: .
v_gene: TRBV2
j_gene: TRBJ2-7
CDR3aa: CASFGEVYEQYF
CDR3nt: TGTGCCAGCTTCGGAGAAGTCTACGAGCAGTACTTC

len: 14
d_gene: .
abundance: .
v_gene: TRBV29-1
j_gene: TRBJ2-7
CDR3aa: CSVSGTVSSYEQYF
CDR3nt: TGCAGCGTCTCCGGGACTGTGAGCTCCTACGAGCAGTACTTC

len: 13
d_gene: .
abundance: .
v_gene: TRBV9
j_gene: TRBJ2-2
CDR3aa: CASSVARTGELFF
CDR3nt: TGTGCCAGCAGCGTAGCCCGGACAGGGGAGCTGTTTTTT

len: 15
d_gene: .
abundance: .
v_gene: TRBV25-1
j_gene: TRBJ1-5
CDR3aa: CASSPGGRGNQPQHF
CDR3nt: TGTGCCAGCAGCCCGGGGGGGCGGGGCAATCAGCCCCAGCATTTT

len: 14
d_gene: .
abundance: .
v_gene: TRBV4-3
j_gene: TRBJ2-7
CDR3aa: CASSQGDSMDEQYF
CDR3nt: TGCGCCAGCAGCCAGGGGGACTCTATGGACGAGCAGTACTTC

len: 15
d_gene: TRBD1
abundance: .
v_gene: TRBV9
j_gene: TRBJ1-6
CDR3aa: CASSNGDRGNSPLHF
CDR3nt: TGTGCCAGCAGCAATGGGGACAGGGGAAATTCACCCCTCCACTTT

len: 15
d_gene: .
abundance: .
v_gene: TRBV4-2
j_gene: TRBJ1-5
CDR3aa: CASSQEQDSNQPQHF
CDR3nt: TGTGCCAGCAGCCAAGAACAGGATAGCAATCAGCCCCAGCATTTT

len: 15
d_gene: .
abundance: once
v_gene: TRBV6-5
j_gene: TRBJ1-2
CDR3aa: CASSYPNLGGYGYTF
CDR3nt: TGTGCCAGCAGTTACCCTAACTTGGGCGGGTATGGCTACACCTTC

len: 14
d_gene: TRBD1
abundance: .
v_gene: TRBV7-2
j_gene: TRBJ1-1
CDR3aa: CASSLAEGATEAFF
CDR3nt: TGTGCCAGCAGCTTAGCTGAGGGGGCAACTGAAGCTTTCTTT

len: 18
d_gene: TRBD1
abundance: .
v_gene: TRBV28
j_gene: TRBJ1-4
CDR3aa: CASSPGITGEVIGEKLFF
CDR3nt: TGTGCCAGCAGTCCCGGCATTACAGGGGAGGTAATAGGTGAAAAACTGTTTTTT

len: 13
d_gene: TRBD1
abundance: .
v_gene: TRBV7-2
j_gene: TRBJ1-4
CDR3aa: CASRRNRGEKLFF
CDR3nt: TGTGCCAGCAGGCGTAACAGGGGTGAAAAACTGTTTTTT